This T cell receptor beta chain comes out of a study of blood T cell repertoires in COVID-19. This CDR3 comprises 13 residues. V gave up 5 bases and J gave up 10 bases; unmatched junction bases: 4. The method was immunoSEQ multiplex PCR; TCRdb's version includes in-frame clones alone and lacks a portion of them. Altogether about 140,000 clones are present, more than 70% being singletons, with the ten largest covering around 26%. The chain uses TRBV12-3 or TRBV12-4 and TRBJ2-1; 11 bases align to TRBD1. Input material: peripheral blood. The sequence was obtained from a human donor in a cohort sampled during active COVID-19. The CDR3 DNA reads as TGTGCCAGCAGTCGGGACAGGGGGGACGAGCAGTTCTTC. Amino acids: CASSRDRGDEQFF.